The 19 T cell receptor beta chains reported below all come from one sample, sequenced in a study of T cells after yellow fever vaccination. One entry per CDR3 protein results from TCRdb running MiXCR on the 5' RACE reads. The data hold 450,000 to 600,000 distinct CDR3 sequences, with around an eighth observed a single time. The sequenced sample was PBMCs, obtained on the day of the yellow fever booster vaccination. The receptors stem from a man aged 25 to 40 who received the YFV17D yellow fever vaccine.

The genes are TRBV28 and TRBJ2-7; 14 bases agree with TRBD2. The CDR3 is 16 amino acids. V shed 5 bases and J 6 bases; nucleotides not matched to a gene: 9. CDR1 is MDHEN, CDR2 SYDVKM, per germline. The CDR3 DNA reads TGTGCCAGCAGTAGAGGGACTAGCGGGAGCCTTGGCGAGCAGTACTTC. The encoded protein is CASSRGTSGSLGEQYF.

This clonotype showed up just a few times. This chain uses TRBV7-2 with TRBJ1-1; D unclear. In germline, CDR1 is SGHTA, CDR2 FQGNSA. The CDR3 extends over 13 amino acids. V was trimmed by 4 bases and J by 0 bases, leaving 6 bases between them. CDR3 DNA sequence: TGTGCCAGCAGCTCGGACGTGAACACTGAAGCTTTCTTT. The encoded protein is CASSSDVNTEAFF.

In this sample, this clonotype turned up a few times. The chain recombines TRBV29-1 with TRBJ1-2; TRBD1 agrees at 9 bases. With 4 bases clipped from V and 7 bases from J, the junction kept 7 bases outside the gene matches. CDR3 length: 13 amino acids. Germline values: CDR1 SQVTM, CDR2 ANQGSEA. The CDR3 here is CSVAGTGLSGYTF. The CDR3 region has the DNA TGCAGCGTTGCCGGGACAGGGCTCTCTGGCTACACCTTC.

The count of this clonotype is one. A much more abundant neighbour one base away suggests this may be a read error. J is TRBJ1-1 and V is TRBV10-1; no clear D. Germline CDR1 is WNHNN and CDR2 is SYGVQD (reference sequence). This CDR3 is 13 amino acids long. The CDR3 coding sequence is TGCACCAGCAGAAAACAGCAGAACACTGAAGCTTTCTTT. Amino acids: CTSRKQQNTEAFF.

This clonotype has just a few counts. The V gene is TRBV6-5, the J gene TRBJ2-1, with D unclear. The germline V and J ends were trimmed by 0 bases and 4 bases, with 13 bases remaining between them. The germline V gene encodes CDR1 MNHEY and CDR2 SVGAGI. The CDR3 runs 16 residues. This CDR3 is CASSYSREAPYNEQFF. CDR3 DNA sequence: TGTGCCAGCAGTTACTCTAGAGAGGCCCCGTACAATGAGCAGTTCTTC.

V usage is TRBV5-4 and J usage is TRBJ2-3; 12 positions match TRBD2. The CDR3 has 17 amino acids. The ends lost 5 bases at V and 1 base at J; junction bases unmatched: 8. CDR1 is SGHNT and CDR2 is YYREEE in the germline V gene (reference sequence). The CDR3 coding sequence is TGTGCCAGCAGATCAGGACTAGCGGGATTAGGCACAGATACGCAGTATTTT. This codes for CASRSGLAGLGTDTQYF.

This clonotype was counted only a few times. The V and J genes are TRBV24-1 and TRBJ2-1, with D perhaps TRBD2 (7 bases). The germline gives CDR1 KGHDR, CDR2 SFDVKD. The CDR3 is 15 residues long. V was cut by 5 bases and J by 6 bases, with 16 bases left in between. The CDR3 coding sequence is TGTGCCACCAGTGGTTCGGGGGGCAAGGCCAATGAGCAGTTCTTC. Its protein is CATSGSGGKANEQFF.

There are many counts of this clonotype. The chain couples TRBV4-2 to TRBJ2-7; possible D gene TRBD2, 5 bases. V was trimmed by 1 base and J by 2 bases, leaving 9 bases between them. Germline V gives CDR1 LGHNA, CDR2 YNFKEQ. The CDR3 sequence is 14 residues long. The CDR3 reads CASSQGTGTYEQYF. The DNA for the CDR3 is TGTGCCAGCAGCCAAGGAACGGGAACCTACGAGCAGTACTTC.

This clonotype was observed a few times. The chain is built from TRBV10-1 and TRBJ2-7, with 10 positions matching TRBD1. The CDR3 has 14 residues. Germline CDR1 reads WNHNN; CDR2 reads SYGVQD (reference sequence). V was clipped by 3 bases and J by 3 bases; unmatched bases: 2. In nucleotides, the CDR3 is TGCGCCAGCAGTGATGGGACAGGGGTCTACGAGCAGTACTTC. It specifies CASSDGTGVYEQYF.

This rearrangement joins TRBV30 to TRBJ1-4; D call uncertain. The V end lost 4 bases, the J end lost 10 bases, and 13 bases lay between the germline ends. Germline V gene sequence: CDR1 GTSNPN, CDR2 SVGIG (reference sequence). This CDR3 has 12 residues. The CDR3 protein is CAWNREIGKLFF. CDR3 bases: TGTGCCTGGAATCGGGAAATCGGAAAACTGTTTTTT.

V gene TRBV7-3 combines with J gene TRBJ2-5; 8 positions agree with TRBD2. Germline V gene sequence: CDR1 SGHTA, CDR2 FQGTGA. Trimming cost V 2 bases and J 5 bases; bases outside gene matches: 10. The CDR3 runs 16 residues. CDR3 region: CASSLGPGGPGETQYF. The CDR3 DNA sequence: TGTGCCAGCAGCTTAGGGCCGGGAGGGCCCGGGGAGACCCAGTACTTC. The full variable domain, its missing parts supplied by reference TRBV7-3 and TRBJ2-5, is GAGVSQTPSNKVTEKGKYVELRCDPISGHTALYWYRQSLGQGPEFLIYFQGTGAADDSGLPNDRFFAVRPEGSVSTLKIQRTERGDSAVYLCASSLGPGGPGETQYFGPGTRLLVL.

This clonotype was detected a few times. This sequence joins TRBV28 and TRBJ2-7; the match to TRBD2 covers 10 bases. In germline, CDR1 is MDHEN, CDR2 SYDVKM. The V and J ends lost 6 bases and 7 bases, in that order; junction bases with no gene match: 12. The CDR3 extends over 15 amino acids. CDR3 DNA: TGTGCCAGCAGATTAGCGGGAGGAGGGTTTTGGGAGCAGTACTTC. Its translation is CASRLAGGGFWEQYF.

Comment on this clonotype: The junction does not match germline at one end; this may be a read error. CDR3 region: CASSIAWGRGLVF. The CDR3 DNA is TGTGCCAGTAGTATAGCGTGGGGCCGAGGATTGGTCTTC. This chain uses TRBV19 with TRBJ2-1, with D possibly TRBD1 on 5 matching bases. There are 13 residues in the CDR3. Germline values: CDR1 LNHDA, CDR2 SQIVND (reference sequence).

This clonotype was counted a few times. The gene calls are TRBV12-3 or TRBV12-4 and TRBJ2-2, with 8 positions matching TRBD2. V dropped 3 bases and J dropped 0; count of bases not matched to a gene: 3. The CDR3 spans 16 residues. CDR3 amino acids: CASSLSSGANTGELFF. CDR3 nucleotides: TGTGCCAGCAGTTTGAGTAGCGGGGCGAACACCGGGGAGCTGTTTTTT.

This clonotype was counted between two and nine times. The rearrangement uses TRBV9 and TRBJ2-1, with D possibly being TRBD2 (6 bases). Trimming removed 0 bases from V and 3 bases from J, with 13 bases in between. This CDR3 has 16 amino acids. Per the germline V gene, CDR1 is SGDLS and CDR2 is YYNGEE. The CDR3 loop reads CASSVAGGSLYNEQFF. The DNA of the CDR3 is TGTGCCAGCAGCGTAGCTGGGGGGTCCCTCTACAATGAGCAGTTCTTC.

The J gene is TRBJ2-3, the V gene TRBV9; 12 bases map to TRBD1. The CDR3 is made up of 16 amino acids. The V and J ends lost 4 bases and 8 bases, in that order; junction bases with no gene match: 11. Germline V gene sequence: CDR1 SGDLS, CDR2 YYNGEE. Here the CDR3 DNA reads TGTGCCAGCAGCTCCCGGGACAGGGGGCCCTCCGGTACGCAGTATTTT. Translating it yields CASSSRDRGPSGTQYF.

This clonotype was observed a handful of times. The rearrangement joins TRBV10-2 to TRBJ2-7; the D gene is possibly TRBD2 (5 bases). Trimming left V 10 bases short and J 7 bases short, with 20 bases between. The CDR3 extends over 13 amino acids. Per the germline V gene, CDR1 is WSHSY and CDR2 is SAAADI. CDR3 amino acids: CATVGPTTAEQYF. The CDR3 DNA reads TGCGCCACCGTCGGGCCGACTACGGCGGAGCAGTACTTC.

A few counts support this clonotype. V and J are TRBV11-1 and TRBJ2-3; maybe TRBD2 (6 bases). Germline loops: CDR1 SGHAT, CDR2 FQDESV (reference sequence). The CDR3 runs to 18 residues. V gave up 6 bases and J gave up 0 bases, with 22 bases separating them. The CDR3 sequence is CASSPRFIAVSSTDTQYF. The DNA for the CDR3 is TGTGCCAGCAGTCCCAGATTCATAGCGGTCTCTAGCACAGATACGCAGTATTTT.

V and J are TRBV21-1 and TRBJ2-3. TRBV21-1 is termed a pseudogene. CDR3 length equals 12 residues. The CDR3 protein is CASSKDPDTQYF. The CDR3 DNA follows: TGTGCCAGCAGCAAAGACCCAGATACGCAGTATTTT.